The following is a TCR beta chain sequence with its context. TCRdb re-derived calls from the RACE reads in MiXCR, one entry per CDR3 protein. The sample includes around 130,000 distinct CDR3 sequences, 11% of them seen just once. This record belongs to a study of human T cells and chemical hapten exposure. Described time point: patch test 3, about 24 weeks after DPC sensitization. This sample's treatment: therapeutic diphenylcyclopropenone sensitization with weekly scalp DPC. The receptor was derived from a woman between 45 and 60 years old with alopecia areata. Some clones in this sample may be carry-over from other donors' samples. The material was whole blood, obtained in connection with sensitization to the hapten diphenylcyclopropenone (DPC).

The CDR3 bases are TGCAGTGCTAGGCCGGAGCGGGGAAGCTCCTACGAGCAGTACTTC. This translates into CSARPERGSSYEQYF. The chain is built from TRBV20-1 and TRBJ2-7; 7 nucleotides match TRBD2. The germline gives CDR1 DFQATT, CDR2 SNEGSKA (reference sequence). This CDR3 comprises 15 residues. Unmatched junction bases numbered 8, after V lost 3 bases and J lost 0 bases.